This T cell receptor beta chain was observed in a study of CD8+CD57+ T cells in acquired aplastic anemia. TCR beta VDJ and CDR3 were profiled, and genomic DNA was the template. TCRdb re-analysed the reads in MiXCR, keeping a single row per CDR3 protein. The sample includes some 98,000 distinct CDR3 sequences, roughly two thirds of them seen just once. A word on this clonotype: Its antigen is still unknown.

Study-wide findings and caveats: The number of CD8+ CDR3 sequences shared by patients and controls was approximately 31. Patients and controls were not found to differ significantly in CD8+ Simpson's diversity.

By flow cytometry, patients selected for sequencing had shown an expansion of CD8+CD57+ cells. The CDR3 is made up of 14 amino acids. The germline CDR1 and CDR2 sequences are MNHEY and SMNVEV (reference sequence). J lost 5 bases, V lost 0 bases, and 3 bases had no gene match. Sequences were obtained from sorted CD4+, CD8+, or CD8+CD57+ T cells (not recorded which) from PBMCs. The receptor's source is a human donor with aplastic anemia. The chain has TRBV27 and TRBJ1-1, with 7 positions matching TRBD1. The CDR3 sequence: CASSLSRGQTEAFF. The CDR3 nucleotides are TGTGCCAGCAGTTTATCTAGGGGGCAAACTGAAGCTTTCTTT.